This T cell receptor (beta chain) is drawn from a study of shared clonotypes between healthy human individuals (dated by TCRdb to 2018 to 2021). A note on the overall study: A few men and two women, aged 18 to 49 years, made up the cohort. To increase sequencing depth and limit assay-specific biases, TCR repertoire library preparation and sequencing were carried out by different laboratories using diverse techniques. For each donor, three plates each were used for CD4 naive and CD4 memory, two plates were used for CD8 naive, and one plate was used for CD8 memory. The study deeply sequenced blood TCR repertoires of about 5 healthy adults to estimate repertoire size and the extent of clonotype sharing between individuals. Leukapheresis yielded between about 0.85 and 10 billion PBMCs per donor.

Study-wide conclusions, independent of this receptor: Pairwise subsampling indicated that sequencing depth was expected to affect the degree of clonotype sharing among donors. Sampling was limited to blood, and TCR repertoires in tissue likely differ from TCR repertoires in blood. Across a handful of donors, approximately 5% of naive CD4, 3% to 4% of naive CD8, roughly 2.3% of memory CD4, and under 0.45% of memory CD8 clonotypes were shared. Even with the large sequencing depth, rarefaction of the sorted-subset datasets indicated that sequencing was incomplete. Clonotypes shared by all four sorted-subset donors showed higher generation probabilities than non-shared clonotypes. Larger estimated clonotype richness was generally found for naive subsets than for memory subsets. Because the study included only a small number of donors, the genetic and exposure-history diversity represented was limited.

Using the deep immunoSEQ assay, TCR CDR3 regions were amplified from genomic DNA by multiplex PCR. Extracted genomic DNA from each cell subset was spread evenly across all wells of several immunoSEQ 96-well plates, with each plate serving as a replicate. Each replicate PCR for sorted subsets received 150 to 250 ng genomic DNA, equal to roughly 29,000 T cell genomes. Purified libraries were measured with a Qubit 3.0 fluorometer, size-checked on a Bioanalyzer 2100, and measured again with the KAPA Library Quantification kit. Each immunoSEQ 96-well plate was sequenced on its own single-read 150-cycle Illumina NextSeq 550 flow cell. The study's processing was this. Because the immunoSEQ output held only junctional sequences and lacked quality scores, the filtering could not match the filtering applied to full-length reads. Sequences were annotated with PyIR, a Python wrapper for IgBLAST v1.9, using IMGT germline references to assign V/J genes and CDR3. Any read was removed if the V/J assignment was weak (E-value above 1e-6), the CDR3 was missing, or the read contained stop codons, out-of-frame junctions, or ambiguous translated residues. V3J clonotypes were defined by identical inferred V gene, J gene, and CDR3 amino acid sequence. To compute the percentage overlap between repertoires, the number of shared unique clonotypes was divided by the size of the smaller repertoire. Three approaches were used to assess repertoire richness: RTK rarefaction, the Chao1 estimator, and Recon v2.1 estimates of unobserved clonotypes. For all TCRbeta clonotypes obtained by the gDNA method from a few donors, generation probabilities were computed with OLGA. Drawn from immuneACCESS, this table holds only the in-frame rearrangements with V and J called that TCRdb kept. Clones are partly lost; checked studies trace under half to an unresolved V gene and leave the rest unexplained. D and trimming come from the DNA, and the V and J calls and clone size come from that table. The table for this sample lists about 680,000 clones; less than 80% of them were counted only once. Jointly, the top ten make up approximately 1.8% of the sample.

CDR1 and CDR2, per the germline V gene, are MGHRA and YSYEKL. The junction shows trimming of 4 bases on V and 5 bases on J, plus 15 bases between the germline ends. The CDR3 sequence holds 15 residues, the cysteine and phenylalanine included. The entry retains the CDR3 DNA only, 45 bases that are in frame from base 1. Healthy HIV-negative adults with no recently reported acute infections or vaccinations were included as donors. All donors were Caucasian adults living in Nashville, Tennessee, USA. CD4+ T cells were enriched by magnetic negative selection, after which naive cells were positively selected on CD45RA and the negative fraction was taken as the memory subset. Blood was obtained by leukapheresis, after which PBMCs were separated by Ficoll-Histopaque density gradient centrifugation and cryopreserved in liquid nitrogen vapor phase. Analytical flow cytometry was used to check the purity and quantity of each magnetically sorted T cell population. Genomic DNA was isolated from each sorted fraction and quantified by UV absorbance on a Nanodrop 2000c.

This clone was found a few times. It has no known antigen specificity. Per-base qualities were not stored, and no clone one base away is much larger. The source material was memory CD4+ T cells sorted from blood. The sample's cell subset or site, from its label and the paper: CD45RA-negative fraction. This sequence originates from a woman in her thirties in good health. The rearrangement combines TRBV4-1 with TRBJ1-5; the D gene is not confidently resolved. CDR3 reads: CASSLRVGSDQPQHF. The nucleotide sequence reads as follows: TGCGCCAGCAGCCTCCGGGTAGGGAGCGATCAGCCCCAGCATTTT.